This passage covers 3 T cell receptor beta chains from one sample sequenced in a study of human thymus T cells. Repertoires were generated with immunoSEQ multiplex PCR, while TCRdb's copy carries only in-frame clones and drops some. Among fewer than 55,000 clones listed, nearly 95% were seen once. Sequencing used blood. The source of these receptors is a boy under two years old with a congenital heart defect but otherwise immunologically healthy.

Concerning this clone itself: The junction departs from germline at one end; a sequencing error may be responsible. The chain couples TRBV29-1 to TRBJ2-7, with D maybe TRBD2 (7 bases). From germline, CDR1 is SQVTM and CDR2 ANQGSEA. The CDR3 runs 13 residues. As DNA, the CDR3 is TGCAGCGTTGATACGGGGGGCTCCCACGAGCAGTACTTC. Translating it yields CSVDTGGSHEQYF.

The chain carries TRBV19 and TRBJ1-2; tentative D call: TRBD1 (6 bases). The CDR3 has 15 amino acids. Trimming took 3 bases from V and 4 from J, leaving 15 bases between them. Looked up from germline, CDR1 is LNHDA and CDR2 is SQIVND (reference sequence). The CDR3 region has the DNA TGTGCCAGTAGTATTGCCGGGACAAAACTCTATGGCTACACCTTC. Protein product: CASSIAGTKLYGYTF.

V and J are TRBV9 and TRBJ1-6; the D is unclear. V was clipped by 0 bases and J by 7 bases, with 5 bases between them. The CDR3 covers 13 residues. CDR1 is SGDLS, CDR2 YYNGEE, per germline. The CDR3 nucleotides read TGTGCCAGCAGCGTAGGGGCCAATTCACCCCTCCACTTT. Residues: CASSVGANSPLHF.